Shown below are 8 T cell receptor beta chains from a single sample sequenced in a study of T cells generated in artificial thymic organoids. Reverse primers in the TRAC or TRBC constant regions drove separate semi-nested PCRs for TCRalpha and TCRbeta. TCRdb re-analysed the 5' RACE reads in MiXCR, keeping a single row per CDR3 protein. The table shows around 3,000 distinct CDR3 sequences, with around 36% occurring only once. Sequencing input: naive CD8+ T cells from blood. The sample's subset: CD3+TCRalphabeta+CD8SP T cells; for blood, CD45RO-CCR7+ naive CD8+ T cells. The source is a human donor who gave cord blood stem cells for thymic organoid culture, a cardiac surgery patient who gave postnatal thymus, or a blood donor (not recorded which).

This clonotype rates as medium-sized. V and J are TRBV6-2 or TRBV6-3 and TRBJ2-2, with 8 bases identical to TRBD2. Germline lookup yields CDR1 MNHEY and CDR2 SVGEGT. The CDR3 length is 20 residues. V was pared by 2 bases and J by 0 bases, with 14 bases of the junction left unmatched. CDR3 coding DNA: TGTGCCAGCAGTTACCCCGAGTCTGCACTAGCGGACCCGAACACCGGGGAGCTGTTTTTT. As protein: CASSYPESALADPNTGELFF.

Points on this clonotype: The germline gene is not matched at one end of the junction; a read error may be the cause. The V and J genes are TRBV9 and TRBJ1-2; 8 positions agree with TRBD1. The CDR3 loop spans 15 amino acids. Germline assignment: CDR1 SGDLS and CDR2 YYNGEE. CDR3 residues: CVSSVGIAGGDGHTF. DNA for the CDR3: TGTGTCAGCAGCGTAGGGATTGCAGGGGGCGATGGCCACACCTTC.

The chain couples TRBV7-9 to TRBJ1-2; no reliable D call. Germline CDR1 is SEHNR and CDR2 is FQNEAQ (reference sequence). V gave up 4 bases and J gave up 4 bases, with 10 bases separating them. The CDR3 runs to 13 residues. DNA of the CDR3: TGTGCCAGCAGCTACGGATCAGGCTATGGCTACACCTTC. Encoded protein: CASSYGSGYGYTF.

The V gene is TRBV28, the J gene TRBJ1-2, with 8 bases that match TRBD1. Germline V CDR1 and CDR2: MDHEN, SYDVKM. The CDR3 covers 17 residues. The V gene end was trimmed by 4 bases and the J gene end by 4 bases; junction bases not matched to a gene: 14. CDR3 nucleotide sequence: TGTGCCAGCAGTTCCCCTCATGAGGACAGGGTTCCCTATGGCTACACCTTC. Amino acid sequence: CASSSPHEDRVPYGYTF.

By share, this clonotype ranks as medium-sized. The rearrangement joins TRBV29-1 to TRBJ2-1; 12 bases line up with TRBD2. With 0 bases clipped from V and 5 bases from J, the junction kept 11 bases outside the gene matches. CDR1 is SQVTM and CDR2 is ANQGSEA in the germline V gene. The CDR3 is 18 residues long. CDR3 sequence (DNA): TGCAGCGTTGAAGATCGGGGACTAGCGGGCCCCACTAACAATGAGCAGTTCTTC. Its translation is CSVEDRGLAGPTNNEQFF.

The chain employs TRBV6-6 and TRBJ1-1, with 8 bases that match TRBD1. There are 14 residues in the CDR3. The V and J ends lost 6 bases and 6 bases, in that order; junction bases with no gene match: 9. Germline V lookup: CDR1 MNHNY, CDR2 SVGAGI (reference sequence). The CDR3 loop is CASSLGDRSAEAFF. DNA for the CDR3: TGTGCCAGCAGCCTTGGGGACAGGTCCGCTGAAGCTTTCTTT.

By share, this clonotype counts as medium-sized. This chain uses TRBV5-1 with TRBJ2-2; no reliable D call. The CDR3 consists of 15 residues. Between the trimmed V and J ends, which lost 0 bases and 1 base, there was a span of 7 bases. Per germline, CDR1 SGHRS and CDR2 YFSETQ. Here the CDR3 reads CASSLGEMNTGELFF. The CDR3 DNA reads as TGCGCCAGCAGCTTGGGAGAGATGAACACCGGGGAGCTGTTTTTT.

J is TRBJ2-1 and V is TRBV4-3, with 9 bases fitting TRBD1. Germline V lookup: CDR1 LGHNA, CDR2 YSLEER. Losses at the gene ends were 1 base for V and 5 bases for J; bases not matched to a gene: 3. The CDR3 loop spans 15 amino acids. DNA of the CDR3: TGCGCCAGCAGCCAAGGACGGGACAGGGACAATGAGCAGTTCTTC. This translates into CASSQGRDRDNEQFF.